One sample yielded the 27 T cell receptor beta chains listed below, sequenced in a study of human T cells and chemical hapten exposure (dated by TCRdb to 2020 to 2022). The method behind the library was RACE. Sequencing instrument: NextSeq 500. Using fastp at Q25 and MiXCR, TCRdb reprocessed the public reads and kept productive beta chains. Every CDR3 protein is listed once, alongside the most common genes and DNA of its rows. For this sample the table gives about 82,000 distinct CDR3 sequences, of which around 6.7% were detected only once. The ten largest make up 1% to 1.5% of the sample. What the time point label conveys for this sample: patch test 2, 6 weeks after DPC sensitization. In light of the paper, this sample's treatment or condition label describes: therapeutic diphenylcyclopropenone sensitization with weekly scalp DPC. The sequencing here drew on whole blood, taken in connection with sensitization to the hapten diphenylcyclopropenone (DPC). The source is a woman aged 25-40 years with alopecia areata. Some clones in this sample may be carry-over from other donors' samples.

There are a few counts of this clonotype. In nucleotides, the CDR3 is TGCAGTGCTAGAGATCAGGGACTAGCGGGGGGCCTATTTCACAATGAGCAGTTCTTC. It yields the protein CSARDQGLAGGLFHNEQFF. V and J are TRBV20-1 and TRBJ2-1; 15 nucleotides match TRBD2. CDR1 and CDR2 from the germline V gene are DFQATT and SNEGSKA (reference sequence). CDR3 length: 19 residues. Trimming cost V 0 bases and J 5 bases; bases outside gene matches: 11.

In this sample, this clonotype turned up many times. This chain connects TRBV7-6 to TRBJ2-7, with TRBD1 identical over 7 bases. V gave up 5 bases and J gave up 6 bases; unmatched junction bases: 13. Germline V gene data show CDR1 as SGHVS and CDR2 as FNYEAQ. The CDR3 loop spans 15 amino acids. The CDR3 DNA reads as TGTGCCAGCAGCGTAAGGACAGGTCCTGATGTCGAGCAGTACTTC. Encoded protein: CASSVRTGPDVEQYF.

The chain combines TRBV24-1 with TRBJ2-5; D call uncertain. CDR1 and CDR2 from the germline V gene are KGHDR and SFDVKD. CDR3 length equals 12 residues. Trimming removed 4 bases from V and 2 bases from J, with 4 bases in between. CDR3 residues: CATSDKQETQYF. CDR3 DNA: TGTGCCACCAGTGACAAACAAGAGACCCAGTACTTC.

This clonotype was seen a few times. The CDR3 nucleotides read TGTGCCAGCAGCTTATCAACGGAGAACACTGAAGCTTTCTTT. Translation: CASSLSTENTEAFF. The rearrangement uses TRBV7-3 and TRBJ1-1; D gene uncertain. V gave up 2 bases and J gave up 1 base, with 8 bases separating them. CDR3 length: 14 residues. Germline loops: CDR1 SGHTA, CDR2 FQGTGA.

This clonotype was observed many times. The V call is TRBV4-2, the J call TRBJ2-1; TRBD2 agrees at 10 bases. This CDR3 has 16 amino acids. Germline-derived CDR1 and CDR2 are LGHNA and YNFKEQ. Germline trimming cut 3 bases from V and 3 bases from J; bases unmatched to any gene: 5. CDR3 residues: CASSHPSGGYYNEQFF. As DNA, the CDR3 is TGTGCCAGCAGCCATCCTAGCGGGGGTTACTACAATGAGCAGTTCTTC.

There are a few counts of this clonotype. The rearrangement joins TRBV6-1 to TRBJ2-7, with D perhaps matching TRBD2 (7 bases). The CDR3 has 14 amino acids. The V gene lost 5 bases and the J gene lost 2 bases, with 13 bases spanning the gap. CDR1 MNHNS and CDR2 SASEGT come from the germline V gene. The CDR3, as DNA: TGTGCCAGCAGTAAGCCGGGGGGCCCCTACGAGCAGTACTTC. It translates to CASSKPGGPYEQYF.

This clonotype has only one observation. This may come from a read error, since a much larger clone is one base off. The J gene is TRBJ2-4, the V gene TRBV20-1; D gene ambiguous. V lost 3 bases and J 2 bases, leaving 8 bases between the germline ends. There are 13 residues in the CDR3. Per germline, CDR1 DFQATT and CDR2 SNEGSKA (reference sequence). CDR3 in DNA: TGCAGTGCTAGTCCGTCACCCAAAAACATTCAGTACTTC. Amino acid sequence: CSASPSPKNIQYF.

This clonotype was counted only a few times. As DNA, the CDR3 is TGTGCCAGCAGCTTAGTCGGTGGACTAGCCACCGGGGAGCTGTTTTTT. The encoded protein is CASSLVGGLATGELFF. The gene calls are TRBV7-8 and TRBJ2-2; 8 bases are shared with TRBD2. Germline trimming cut 1 base from V and 4 bases from J; bases unmatched to any gene: 5. The CDR3 length is 16 residues. Per the germline V gene, CDR1 is SGHVS and CDR2 is FQNEAQ.

This clonotype turned up a few times. V gene TRBV12-3 or TRBV12-4 combines with J gene TRBJ1-5, with no clear D. Trimming removed 1 base at V and 3 bases at J, with 4 bases between. The CDR3 sequence is 13 residues long. The CDR3 is CASSLGVNQPQHF. The CDR3 DNA reads as TGTGCCAGCAGTTTAGGGGTCAATCAGCCCCAGCATTTT.

The chain joins TRBV18 to TRBJ1-1; maybe TRBD1 (5 bases). CDR3 length: 16 amino acids. Trimming stripped 2 bases from V and 5 bases from J, with 18 bases between. CDR1 is KGHSH and CDR2 is LQKENI in the germline V gene. The CDR3 loop is CASSPRSGGGETEAFF. The CDR3 DNA reads TGTGCCAGCTCACCAAGATCGGGGGGGGGTGAAACTGAAGCTTTCTTT.

This clonotype was counted ten times or more. This chain links TRBV20-1 with TRBJ2-3; tentatively, D is TRBD1 or TRBD2 (6 bases each). The V and J ends lost 3 bases and 2 bases respectively, with 9 bases between them. The CDR3 length is 13 residues. Germline values: CDR1 DFQATT, CDR2 SNEGSKA (reference sequence). In DNA form, the CDR3 reads TGCAGTGCTAGGGGGGGCTTCACAGATACGCAGTATTTT. Protein product: CSARGGFTDTQYF.

This clonotype was counted a few times. The DNA of the CDR3 is TGTGCCAGCAGCCGGACAGGGGTCTCGACTAATGAAAAACTGTTTTTT. It is translated as CASSRTGVSTNEKLFF. The chain uses TRBV5-5 and TRBJ1-4, with 9 bases lining up with TRBD1. This CDR3 has 16 residues. CDR1 is SGHKS, CDR2 YYEKEE, per germline (reference sequence). Trimming took 4 bases from V and 2 from J; bases not matched to a gene: 6.

This clonotype has a count of ten or more. The chain carries TRBV20-1 and TRBJ1-4; D may be TRBD1 (6 bases). The CDR3 has 14 residues. V lost 6 bases and J lost 2, with 13 bases in between. CDR1 and CDR2 from the germline V gene are DFQATT and SNEGSKA (reference sequence). CDR3 amino acids: CSAAQQGTNEKLFF. The DNA of the CDR3 is TGCAGTGCCGCCCAACAGGGTACTAATGAAAAACTGTTTTTT.

This clonotype was observed many times. The chain uses TRBV5-1 and TRBJ2-3; TRBD2 aligns across 11 bases. The CDR3 has 16 residues. Germline CDR1 SGHRS, CDR2 YFSETQ. The junction had 6 bases not matched to a gene; V was cut back by 4 bases and J by 2 bases. The CDR3 DNA sequence: TGCGCCAGCAGCCCACTAGCGGGGGAGCCCACAGATACGCAGTATTTT. It specifies CASSPLAGEPTDTQYF.

This clonotype was seen many times. The chain recombines TRBV7-2 with TRBJ2-3; D might be TRBD1 (6 bases). Germline V gene lookup returns CDR1 SGHTA and CDR2 FQGNSA. V gave up 3 bases and J gave up 4 bases, with 17 bases separating them. This CDR3 contains 16 residues. This chain's CDR3 is CASSFPGAPRADTQYF. The CDR3 DNA sequence: TGTGCCAGCAGCTTCCCAGGGGCTCCTCGAGCAGATACGCAGTATTTT.

The gene calls are TRBV11-2 and TRBJ2-1; possible D gene TRBD2, 6 bases. Trimming took 6 bases from V and 7 from J, leaving 22 bases between them. Per germline, CDR1 SGHAT and CDR2 FQNNGV. This CDR3 is 16 amino acids long. The DNA for the CDR3 is TGTGCCAGCAGACCCTCTAGCGTAGGGTCTATGAATGAGCAGTTCTTC. It is translated as CASRPSSVGSMNEQFF. The variable domain in full, with the rest retrieved from reference TRBV11-2 and TRBJ2-1, is EAGVAQSPRYKIIEKRQSVAFWCNPISGHATLYWYQQILGQGPKLLIQFQNNGVVDDSQLPKDRFSAERLKGVDSTLKIQPAKLEDSAVYLCASRPSSVGSMNEQFFGPGTRLTVL.

This clonotype was counted at least ten times. The J gene is TRBJ1-2, the V gene TRBV11-2, with D possibly matching TRBD1 (5 bases). Germline CDR1 is SGHAT and CDR2 is FQNNGV. V was clipped by 5 bases and J by 6 bases, with 22 bases between them. The CDR3 length is 16 residues. CDR3 region: CASSLSPGRRGDGYTF. In DNA form, the CDR3 reads TGTGCCAGCAGCCTCAGCCCCGGGAGGAGGGGAGATGGCTACACCTTC.

This clonotype was detected ten times or more. The chain uses TRBV7-9 and TRBJ2-2; D remains unclear. V was cut by 10 bases and J by 0 bases, with 12 bases left in between. The CDR3 has 14 residues. In germline, CDR1 is SEHNR, CDR2 FQNEAQ (reference sequence). The CDR3 protein is CANPTPTNTGELFF. In DNA, the CDR3 is TGTGCCAACCCCACCCCAACGAACACCGGGGAGCTGTTTTTT.

The gene calls are TRBV6-2 or TRBV6-3 and TRBJ1-5; D call uncertain. Germline loops: CDR1 MNHEY, CDR2 SVGEGT. This CDR3 region has 16 residues. Trimming removed 0 bases at V and 2 bases at J, with 11 bases between. The CDR3 DNA sequence: TGTGCCAGCAGTTACTCCCCAAGGGCTGGCAATCAGCCCCAGCATTTT. Protein sequence: CASSYSPRAGNQPQHF.

This clonotype was detected once. This may arise from a read error, as a much more abundant clone is one base away. The genes are TRBV4-1 and TRBJ1-4; TRBD1 matches at 9 bases. This CDR3 is built from 15 residues. Germline values: CDR1 MGHRA, CDR2 YSYEKL. The CDR3 is CARSQAGQGVEKLFF. In DNA, the CDR3 is TGCGCCAGAAGCCAAGCGGGACAGGGAGTTGAAAAACTGTTTTTT.

This rearrangement joins TRBV6-5 to TRBJ1-5, with 11 bases fitting TRBD1. V lost 6 bases to trimming and J lost 7 bases; unmatched junction nucleotides: 2. From germline, CDR1 is MNHEY and CDR2 SVGAGI. CDR3 length: 13 amino acids. CDR3 amino acids: CASSRTGGQPQHF. In nucleotides, the CDR3 is TGTGCCAGCAGCCGGACAGGGGGCCAGCCCCAGCATTTT.

The chain links TRBV7-2 to TRBJ2-5; either TRBD1 or TRBD2 may supply D (5 bases each). Germline CDR1 SGHTA, CDR2 FQGNSA. V lost 3 bases, J lost 4 bases, and 24 bases lay in between. The CDR3 is made up of 18 amino acids. As DNA, the CDR3 is TGTGCCAGCAGCTTCCGAACTTCCGGGACCCCCATTTCAGAGACCCAGTACTTC. Amino acid sequence: CASSFRTSGTPISETQYF.

The sample holds many counts of this clonotype. For the CDR3, the DNA is TGTGCCAGCAGCTTATATATCACCTACACTGAAGCTTTCTTT. It is translated as CASSLYITYTEAFF. This chain joins TRBV11-2 and TRBJ1-1; D is unresolved. V lost 2 bases, J lost 3 bases, and 10 bases lay in between. The CDR3 consists of 14 residues. Germline V gene data show CDR1 as SGHAT and CDR2 as FQNNGV.

At least ten counts were recorded for this clonotype. V usage is TRBV20-1 and J usage is TRBJ1-2, with a weak D call TRBD1 (6 bases). CDR1 is DFQATT and CDR2 is SNEGSKA in the germline V gene (reference sequence). The CDR3 contains 15 residues. Trimming pared 6 bases from V and 6 bases from J, leaving 23 bases between. CDR3 loop: CSAPLLLTGGDGYTF. CDR3 bases: TGCAGTGCCCCTTTACTTTTAACCGGGGGCGATGGCTACACCTTC.

This clonotype was observed once. The V call is TRBV6-5, the J call TRBJ1-5, with D maybe TRBD1 (5 bases). Trimming cost V 6 bases and J 7 bases, with 13 bases left between them. The CDR3 loop spans 13 amino acids. Germline loops: CDR1 MNHEY, CDR2 SVGAGI. Written as DNA, the CDR3 is TGTGCCAGCAGACCGGGGGGTGGGCAGCCCCAGCATTTT. The encoded protein is CASRPGGGQPQHF.

In its sample, this clonotype was seen many times. The gene calls are TRBV4-1 and TRBJ2-1; 10 nucleotides line up with TRBD1. Germline CDR1 and CDR2: MGHRA and YSYEKL. The V and J ends lost 1 base and 6 bases, in that order; junction bases with no gene match: 6. The CDR3 contains 16 residues. The CDR3 is CASSQVGWDRGNEQFF. The CDR3 nucleotides read TGCGCCAGCAGCCAAGTGGGTTGGGACAGGGGCAATGAGCAGTTCTTC.

CDR3 DNA: TGCAGCGTAGGACATATATCCTACAATGAGCAGTTCTTC. Translating it yields CSVGHISYNEQFF. The V gene is TRBV29-1, the J gene TRBJ2-1; TRBD1 might be the D (5 bases). V lost 6 bases and J 1 base, leaving 10 bases between the germline ends. This CDR3 spans 13 amino acids. Germline V gene sequence: CDR1 SQVTM, CDR2 ANQGSEA.